These T cell receptor beta chains were read from a single sample in a study of cytomegalovirus exposure and HLA in healthy donors. Data came from immunoSEQ multiplex PCR; TCRdb stores just in-frame clones and leaves some out. The data show 58,000 or so clones, over 60% seen once. The sequencing sample was made of PBMCs. Receptors were obtained from a man in his fifties in good health and CMV-seropositive. The CDR3 runs from the conserved cysteine through the conserved F or W. The order of the fields is J gene, V gene, CDR3 protein.

TRBJ1-5	TRBV10-2	CASRKRQGEQPQHF
TRBJ1-5	TRBV5-8	CASSAYRGTLGNQPQHF
TRBJ2-3	TRBV4-1	CASSPGGGTQYF
TRBJ1-1	TRBV12-5	CASAASNTEAFF
TRBJ1-2	TRBV2	CASSDPGQYGYTF
TRBJ2-7	TRBV27	CASKTGTGGREQYF
TRBJ2-5	TRBV6-5	CASSYGRGGFLETQYF
TRBJ1-2	TRBV4-1	CASSQDDGQYGYTF
TRBJ2-7	TRBV10-2	CASIGQGRVSEQYF
TRBJ2-1	TRBV7-3	CASSSGQEQFF
TRBJ2-5	TRBV4-3	CASSRQDRSKETQYF
TRBJ2-3	TRBV6-6	CASSPGGSSTDTQYF
TRBJ2-7	TRBV10-2	CASAGTDSYEQYF
TRBJ2-5	TRBV30	CAWSLGLAGETQYF
TRBJ2-7	TRBV5-8	CASSPRTGYEQYF
TRBJ2-2	TRBV11-2	CASSLVGSAGLTGELFF
TRBJ2-3	TRBV2	CASTGQGRDTQYF
TRBJ2-5	TRBV7-3	CASSPGTKETQYF
TRBJ1-5	TRBV2	CASKKRGAQPQHF
TRBJ2-3	TRBV6-5	CASSYPGGRGDTQYF
TRBJ1-2	TRBV6-5	CASSYSRAGNYGYTF
TRBJ2-2	TRBV5-4	CASSLPGIQGLGTGELFF
TRBJ1-4	TRBV7-9	CASSLAQGGEKLFF
TRBJ2-2	TRBV4-3	CASSQDPSGRARELFF
TRBJ2-1	TRBV19	CASRASRDTVFF
TRBJ1-4	TRBV5-1	CASSRVGQGAGEKLFF
TRBJ1-4	TRBV19	CASSSQGSDGKLFF